This T cell receptor (beta chain) was documented in a study of shared clonotypes between healthy human individuals. Worth noting for this clone: What it binds is not known.

Cells designated naive CD8 were CD45RO-negative and were positively selected for CCR7, with terminally differentiated effector memory CD45RA+ cells excluded. None of the donors, who were healthy HIV-negative adults, had recently had acute infections or vaccinations. Germline V gene sequence: CDR1 SGDLS, CDR2 YYNGEE. There are 13 residues in the CDR3. The V end lost 4 bases, the J end lost 2 bases, and 9 bases lay between the germline ends. Broader study findings: Shared clonotypes: approximately 5.3% naive CD4, under 4% naive CD8, 2% to 2.5% memory CD4, 0.4% memory CD8.

Researchers ran the assay at a deep level. Sequencing used immunoSEQ multiplex PCR; TCRdb keeps in-frame clones, though not all of them. The table includes about 2.1 million clones, just over 90% detected once. This TCR was sampled from a man younger than 35 in good health. Some clones in this sample may be carry-over from other donors' samples. The chain is built from TRBV9 and TRBJ1-2, with D unclear. Sequences were obtained from naive CD8+ T cells from PBMCs. The CDR3 here is CASSPNDNYGYTF. The CDR3 coding sequence is TGTGCCAGCAGCCCCAATGACAACTATGGCTACACCTTC.